Each of the 11 T cell receptor beta chains below was sequenced from the same sample in a study of CD8+ T cells in alopecia areata listed by TCRdb under 2018. In light of the paper, this sample's time point label describes: about 4 weeks on oral tofacitinib. The treatment or condition label here, explained by the study, means: oral pan-JAK inhibitor, 5-10 mg twice daily. Library preparation was by the immunoSEQ multiplex PCR assay. RNA was extracted from all samples and reverse transcribed into cDNA, which served as template for TCR sequencing. The source is immuneACCESS, and TCRdb retained only in-frame sequences with V and J called. Part of the clones is not carried over; for the studies checked, unresolved V genes explain less than half of this, and the remainder is unexplained. Present in this sample are 100,000 to 150,000 clones, around 60% of which were seen just once. The ten largest make up around 6% of the sample.

The specimen was CD4+ T cells sorted from blood, collected at week 4, from a patient treated with tofacitinib. The source is a human donor with alopecia areata.

The chain joins TRBV10-3 to TRBJ2-3; D is uncertain. Germline loops: CDR1 ENHRY, CDR2 SYGVKD. This CDR3 is built from 12 residues. V dropped 0 bases and J dropped 4 bases, with 2 bases sitting between them. The CDR3 DNA reads TGTGCCATCAGTGAGTCCGCAGATACGCAGTATTTT. Translated, it gives CAISESADTQYF.

The chain has TRBV2 and TRBJ1-4; D not certain. Germline CDR1 SNHLY, CDR2 FYNNEI. This CDR3 has 15 amino acids. V was shortened by 7 bases and J by 5 bases, with 17 bases between the two germline ends. The DNA for the CDR3 is TGTGCCAGCATTCCGTTACAGAGAATGAATGAAAAACTGTTTTTT. This encodes CASIPLQRMNEKLFF.

This clone came up once. The gene calls are TRBV2 and TRBJ1-5; 11 positions agree with TRBD1. This CDR3 spans 16 amino acids. Germline V CDR1 and CDR2: SNHLY, FYNNEI. V lost 9 bases, J lost 1 base, and 8 bases stayed unmatched. This CDR3 is CASRDRGSGSNQPQHF. CDR3 coding DNA: TGTGCCAGTAGGGACAGGGGGTCCGGGAGCAATCAGCCCCAGCATTTT.

This chain connects TRBV5-1 to TRBJ2-7; tentative D call: TRBD2 (5 bases). CDR1 and CDR2 (germline): SGHRS, YFSETQ. V lost 1 base and J lost 7, with 9 bases in between. CDR3 length equals 12 residues. The CDR3 nucleotides are TGCGCCAGCAGCTTGCAGAGGGATGAGCAGTACTTC. As protein: CASSLQRDEQYF.

The chain recombines TRBV25-1 with TRBJ1-4; TRBD1 matches at 7 bases. V was pared by 3 bases and J by 7 bases, with 8 bases of the junction left unmatched. There are 15 residues in the CDR3. Germline CDR1 MGHDK, CDR2 SYGVNS. CDR3 nucleotides: TGTGCCAGCAGTGACCTGACAGGGTACGGTGAAAAACTGTTTTTT. This gives the protein CASSDLTGYGEKLFF.

V and J are TRBV5-1 and TRBJ2-5; D is unresolved. In germline, CDR1 is SGHRS, CDR2 YFSETQ. This CDR3 region has 15 residues. The V end was cut by 0 bases, the J end by 1 base, with 10 bases between. The CDR3 nucleotides are TGCGCCAGCAGCTTGGGCGACCAGCCCCAAGAGACCCAGTACTTC. Protein: CASSLGDQPQETQYF.

This clone was seen a single time. The rearrangement links TRBV15 to TRBJ2-1; TRBD2 matches 9 bases. V gave up 3 bases and J gave up 8 bases; unmatched junction bases: 2. This CDR3 spans 13 amino acids. The V gene's germline CDR1 is LNHNV and CDR2 YYDKDF (reference sequence). In DNA form, the CDR3 reads TGTGCCACCAGCAGGGGACTAGCCCATGAGCAGTTCTTC. Amino acids: CATSRGLAHEQFF.

The chain employs TRBV2 and TRBJ2-4; D is possibly TRBD1 (7 bases). The ends were cut back, 8 bases at V and 6 bases at J, with 17 bases in the middle. From germline, CDR1 is SNHLY and CDR2 FYNNEI. The CDR3 extends over 14 amino acids. This CDR3 reads CASGEQGRGNIQYF. For the CDR3, the DNA is TGTGCCAGCGGCGAACAGGGGCGGGGAAACATTCAGTACTTC.

V usage is TRBV20-1 and J usage is TRBJ2-7; the D call may be TRBD1 or TRBD2 (5 bases each). From germline, CDR1 is DFQATT and CDR2 SNEGSKA (reference sequence). The length of the CDR3 is 10 residues. In DNA form, the CDR3 reads TGCAGGAGACCGGGGACCGAGCAGTACTTC. It codes for CRRPGTEQYF.

A remark on this clone: At the DNA level, this CDR3 is encoded by other sequences in the same sample as well. V usage is TRBV30 and J usage is TRBJ2-5; D gene uncertain. The CDR3 is 11 amino acids. V was shortened by 0 bases and J by 5 bases, with 4 bases between the two germline ends. CDR1 GTSNPN and CDR2 SVGIG come from the germline V gene (reference sequence). CDR3 loop: CAWSVGETQYF. DNA for the CDR3: TGTGCCTGGAGTGTAGGGGAGACCCAGTACTTC.

CDR3: CASSGAYEQYF. CDR3 nucleotide sequence: TGTGCCAGCAGTGGGGCCTACGAGCAGTACTTC. The rearrangement links TRBV6-1 to TRBJ2-7; D unresolved. The V gene lost 4 bases and the J gene lost 2 bases, with 3 bases spanning the gap. CDR1 and CDR2 (germline): MNHNS, SASEGT. The CDR3 totals 11 residues.